The next 4 T cell receptor beta chains were all read from a single sample in a study of technical replicates of blood from a few donors. Libraries were prepared by immunoSEQ multiplex PCR; TCRdb keeps only in-frame clonotypes and omits some of them. Of approximately 70,000 clones in the sample, about 97% were seen once. The sample was T cells isolated from PBMCs. The receptor set was obtained from a human donor in good health.

This clone has just one count. V gene TRBV11-3 combines with J gene TRBJ1-1, with D tentatively TRBD1 (5 bases). This CDR3 is built from 15 residues. V was shortened by 1 base and J by 4 bases, with 13 bases between the two germline ends. CDR1 and CDR2 (germline): SGHNT, YENEEA. The CDR3 reads CASSLADGHSTEAFF. DNA of the CDR3: TGTGCCAGCAGCTTAGCGGACGGACACTCCACTGAAGCTTTCTTT. Filled out from reference TRBV11-3 and TRBJ1-1, the complete variable domain reads EAGVVQSPRYKIIEKKQPVAFWCNPISGHNTLYWYLQNLGQGPELLIRYENEEAVDDSQLPKDRFSAERLKGVDSTLKIQPAELGDSAVYLCASSLADGHSTEAFFGQGTRLTVV.

The count of this clone is one. The chain has TRBV27 and TRBJ2-2; 9 positions agree with TRBD2. CDR3 length: 15 residues. Losses at the gene ends were 6 bases for V and 2 bases for J; bases not matched to a gene: 4. The germline V gene encodes CDR1 MNHEY and CDR2 SMNVEV (reference sequence). The CDR3, as DNA: TGTGCCAGCAGGCCTAGCGGGGTAAACACCGGGGAGCTGTTTTTT. Encoded protein: CASRPSGVNTGELFF.

The chain combines TRBV11-2 with TRBJ2-3; TRBD2 agrees at 7 bases. Trimming at V came to 5 bases and at J to 4 bases, leaving 12 bases not matched to a gene. Germline CDR1 SGHAT, CDR2 FQNNGV. The CDR3 consists of 16 residues. The CDR3 coding sequence is TGTGCCAGCAGCGGTCGGGCCAGAGGACTAGCAGATACGCAGTATTTT. This codes for CASSGRARGLADTQYF.

The chain has TRBV12-5 and TRBJ2-5; TRBD2 is a possible D gene (5 bases). With 1 base removed from V and 9 bases from J, the gap between germline ends came to 18 bases. CDR3 size: 15 residues. From germline, CDR1 is LGHNT and CDR2 FRNRAP. The CDR3 coding sequence is TGTGCTAGTGGTTTGGCCGACACTAGTCAAAAGGCCCAGTACTTC. Translating it yields CASGLADTSQKAQYF. Supplemented by reference TRBV12-5 and TRBJ2-5, the full variable domain reads DARVTQTPRHKVTEMGQEVTMRCQPILGHNTVFWYRQTMMQGLELLAYFRNRAPLDDSGMPKDRFSAEMPDATLATLKIQPSEPRDSAVYFCASGLADTSQKAQYFGPGTRLLVL.